A selection of T cell receptor beta chains follows, all from one sample in a study of identical twins. A single record per CDR3 protein comes from TCRdb applying MiXCR to the 5' RACE reads. The repertoire has 550,000 to 700,000 distinct CDR3 sequences, around 21% of them found once; the top ten carry 4% to 5.5%. These same records also appear under a second study, on T cells expressing NK-cell markers.

The specimen was PBMCs. These receptors all stem from a woman younger than 35 in good health. Both conserved end residues are part of each CDR3. A D gene is named only where the DNA matches it firmly. Size tells how often a clone was seen (once, few, many) or the class of an expanded clone, and some rows leave it out.

TRBD2	NA	TRBJ2-1	TRBV7-9	TGTGCCAGCAGCTTTGGGCGGGGGACTAGCGGGTTAGGTGAGCAGTTCTTC	CASSFGRGTSGLGEQFF
NA	many	TRBJ2-3	TRBV20-1	TGCAGTGCGCGGGTTTTGACAGATACGCAGTATTTT	CSARVLTDTQYF
NA	NA	TRBJ2-3	TRBV5-6	TGTGCCAGCAGCTCCGCGTCCCTGATGCAGTATTTT	CASSSASLMQYF
NA	NA	TRBJ2-1	TRBV29-1	TGCAGCTCCCGGGGTGAGGCTAGCGCATACGATGAGCAGTTCTTC	CSSRGEASAYDEQFF
NA	few	TRBJ1-2	TRBV3-1	TGTGCCAGCAGCCAGGGAGGAGGGTCCGGTGGCTACACCTTC	CASSQGGGSGGYTF
NA	few	TRBJ1-1	TRBV5-1	TGCGCCAGCACACCACAGGCTATGAACACTGAAGCTTTCTTT	CASTPQAMNTEAFF
NA	few	TRBJ1-1	TRBV7-9	TGTGCCAGCAGCTTAGCTCCTTTTTGGACTGAAGCTTTCTTT	CASSLAPFWTEAFF
NA	many	TRBJ1-2	TRBV2	TGTGCCAGCACACAGTCCCCTGGTAATGGCTACACCTTC	CASTQSPGNGYTF
NA	many	TRBJ2-7	TRBV9	TGTGCCAGCAGCGCCTCCTCCTACGAGCAGTACTTC	CASSASSYEQYF
NA	many	TRBJ1-6	TRBV6-5	TGTGCCAGCAGTTACTCGAGGGTTACTAATTCACCCCTCCACTTT	CASSYSRVTNSPLHF
NA	NA	TRBJ2-7	TRBV15	TGTGCCACCCCGGGACACTACTACGAGCAGTACTTC	CATPGHYYEQYF
TRBD1	NA	TRBJ1-5	TRBV29-1	TGCAGCGTTGCGGGACAGCAGGATCAGCCCCAGCATTTT	CSVAGQQDQPQHF
NA	many	TRBJ1-4	TRBV7-9	TGTGCCAGCAGCTCGGTCGGGGGTGATGAAAAACTGTTTTTT	CASSSVGGDEKLFF
NA	many	TRBJ2-3	TRBV29-1	TGCAGCGTTGACGCGAATAGAGATACGCAGTATTTT	CSVDANRDTQYF
TRBD2	NA	TRBJ2-3	TRBV6-5	TGTGCCAGCAGTTACTTTAGCGGGCAGACAGATACGCAGTATTTT	CASSYFSGQTDTQYF
NA	few	TRBJ1-1	TRBV20-1	TGCAGTGCTAGAGAACAGGAGATCACTGAAGCTTTCTTT	CSAREQEITEAFF
TRBD2	few	TRBJ2-1	TRBV20-1	TGCAGTGCTAGGTTGACTAGCGGGAGTCTGGATAATGAGCAGTTCTTC	CSARLTSGSLDNEQFF
NA	few	TRBJ2-7	TRBV6-6	TGTGCCAGCAGAGACTACGAGCAGTACTTC	CASRDYEQYF
NA	NA	TRBJ2-3	TRBV2	TGTGCCAGCAGTTTTACTAATCCTGATACGCAGTATTTT	CASSFTNPDTQYF
TRBD1	NA	TRBJ2-3	TRBV20-1	TGCAGTGCAGAGCCGGGGACAGGGGCCACATATACGCAGTATTTT	CSAEPGTGATYTQYF
NA	NA	TRBJ2-6	TRBV11-2	TGTGCCAGCAGCTTAGCCGCGGGCTTCGGGGCCAACGTCCTGACTTTC	CASSLAAGFGANVLTF
NA	NA	TRBJ1-2	TRBV18	TGTGCCAGCTCAAATAACCGCGCTACTTCTAACTATGGCTACACCTTC	CASSNNRATSNYGYTF
NA	many	TRBJ1-2	TRBV10-3	TGTGCCATCAGTGAGTCGATAGGCTACACCTTC	CAISESIGYTF
NA	few	TRBJ2-2	TRBV12-3/TRBV12-4	TGTGCCAGCAGCCCCGACTGGGACGGGGAGCTGTTTTTT	CASSPDWDGELFF
NA	few	TRBJ2-1	TRBV19	TGTGCCAGTAGTATTCAGGGAAGGTACAATGAGCAGTTCTTC	CASSIQGRYNEQFF
NA	few	TRBJ1-5	TRBV12-3/TRBV12-4	TGTGCCAGCAGTTTTATCGGCGGCAATAGCAATCAGCCCCAGCATTTT	CASSFIGGNSNQPQHF
NA	few	TRBJ2-5	TRBV12-3/TRBV12-4	TGTGCCAGCAGCCCGACAGGGAGGGAGACCCAGTACTTC	CASSPTGRETQYF
TRBD1	NA	TRBJ2-6	TRBV6-2/TRBV6-3	TGTGCCAGCAGACCGGATAGGGGGCGAAGGGCCAACGTCCTGACTTTC	CASRPDRGRRANVLTF
NA	NA	TRBJ2-2	TRBV20-1	TGCAGTGCTAGAGTTGGACACGGGGAGCTGTTTTTT	CSARVGHGELFF
NA	once	TRBJ2-7	TRBV3-1	TGTGCCAGCAGCCAAGGTCAAGAGACGGAGCAGTACTTC	CASSQGQETEQYF
TRBD1	few	TRBJ2-2	TRBV20-1	TGCAGTGCAATGAGCGGACAGGGAAACACCGGGGAGCTGTTTTTT	CSAMSGQGNTGELFF
NA	few	TRBJ2-3	TRBV5-1	TGCGCCAGCAGCTTAACTAATGGGGTAACAGATACGCAGTATTTT	CASSLTNGVTDTQYF
NA	few	TRBJ2-5	TRBV4-1	TGCGCCAGCAGCCACTTGGGAGACAGCAGAACCCAGTACTTC	CASSHLGDSRTQYF
NA	few	TRBJ2-5	TRBV3-1	TGTGCCAGCAGCCAAGATACTAACGAGACCCAGTACTTC	CASSQDTNETQYF
NA	NA	TRBJ2-7	TRBV20-1	TGCAGTGCCGGAGGGCAGGGAGGCTCCTACGAGCAGTACTTC	CSAGGQGGSYEQYF
NA	NA	TRBJ2-7	TRBV6-2/TRBV6-3	TGTGCCAGCAGTTACTCGTTGTCAGCGTTAATCTACGAGCAGTACTTC	CASSYSLSALIYEQYF
TRBD1	NA	TRBJ2-5	TRBV10-2	TGCGCCAGCAGTGAGGCGGGACAGGGGGGGTTAGAGACCCAGTACTTC	CASSEAGQGGLETQYF
NA	NA	TRBJ2-5	TRBV25-1	TGTGCCAGCAGTGAACGGACTGGGCGGGAGACCCAGTACTTC	CASSERTGRETQYF
TRBD2	NA	TRBJ2-7	TRBV29-1	TGCAGCGTTGCAATCGGGGGGGCCAGTAGAGAGCAGTACTTC	CSVAIGGASREQYF
NA	NA	TRBJ2-1	TRBV12-3/TRBV12-4	TGTGCCAGCAGTTTTCCAGCGGCCTACAATGAGCAGTTCTTC	CASSFPAAYNEQFF
NA	few	TRBJ2-7	TRBV7-9	TGTGCCAGCAGCGGAGAACAAAGTGACAGCTACGAGCAGTACTTC	CASSGEQSDSYEQYF
NA	NA	TRBJ2-5	TRBV5-1	TGCGCCAGCAGCTTGGTTGCACGTTACCAAGAGACCCAGTACTTC	CASSLVARYQETQYF
NA	NA	TRBJ2-2	TRBV6-1	TGTGCCAGCAGCTCCCGGTTTGGGCTCACCGGGGAGCTGTTTTTT	CASSSRFGLTGELFF
NA	many	TRBJ1-2	TRBV18	TGTGCCAGCTCACCACCGTCCGCCAGGGGCTATGGCTACACCTTC	CASSPPSARGYGYTF
NA	NA	TRBJ2-7	TRBV4-3	TGCGCCAGCAGCCAAGTCGTCAGGGCCCCCGGCGAGCAGTACTTC	CASSQVVRAPGEQYF
TRBD1	few	TRBJ1-2	TRBV9	TGTGCCAGCAGCGCTGGTCCCCCGGGACAGGGGCTGACCTATGGCTACACCTTC	CASSAGPPGQGLTYGYTF
NA	many	TRBJ2-1	TRBV6-5	TGTGCCAGCGGGCCGACAGGAAATGAGCAGTTCTTC	CASGPTGNEQFF
TRBD1	many	TRBJ2-7	TRBV20-1	TGCAGTGCTAGAGGAGGGACAGGGGACTACGAGCAGTACTTC	CSARGGTGDYEQYF
TRBD1	few	TRBJ2-7	TRBV29-1	TGCAGCGTTATCCCCACGATACAGGGGGCGGTGATCTACGAGCAGTACTTC	CSVIPTIQGAVIYEQYF